This T cell receptor (beta chain) was retrieved from a study of T cell responses to AZD1222 COVID-19 vaccine. Study-wide points: Unmutated variant regions reportedly attract nearly half of all spike-specific TCRs. Spike-specific TCR breadth and depth grew following two AZD1222 doses. White British donors predominated, females outnumbered males, and clonal diversity was possibly underestimated. Distributed over spike, vaccine-associated CD4 TCRs predominated at 160-218 and 743-854.

Sequenced by immunoSEQ multiplex PCR; TCRdb stores in-frame clones only, minus some. The sample includes more than 95,000 clones, around 80% of them seen just once. In regard to this clone: Its antigen is undetermined.

The TCR originated in an adult in good health. The specimen was peripheral blood, collected on day 0 of AZD1222 vaccination.

The CDR3 bases are TGTGCCAGCAGCTTAGTAGTTACTAGCGGGGGGACAGATACGCAGTATTTT. Translating it yields CASSLVVTSGGTDTQYF. The gene calls are TRBV11-2 and TRBJ2-3; 12 bases are shared with TRBD2. The V gene's germline CDR1 is SGHAT and CDR2 FQNNGV. The CDR3 sequence is 17 residues long. V shed 1 base, J shed 3 bases, and the junction held 5 bases outside the gene matches.